Listed below are T cell receptor beta chains from one sample, sequenced in a study of T cells in Graves' hyperthyroidism and ophthalmopathy. Via MiXCR, TCRdb re-called the multiplex PCR reads, giving one row per CDR3 protein. Counted here are about 840,000 distinct CDR3 sequences, over 35% occurring once; the ten biggest clones make up around 9.3%. The specimen was blood. These receptors came from a man aged 18 to 29 with Graves' hyperthyroidism. Each CDR3 is given with its conserved first and last residue. D genes are given only for firm matches. Some rows mark clone size as missing; the rest say once, few, many or name a class of expanded clone.

v_call	clone_size	d_call	j_call	cdr3_aa	cdr3_nt
TRBV11-2	few	NA	TRBJ1-3	CASSLQCLLCSGNTIYF	TGTGCCAGCAGCTTACAGTGCTTGCTTTGCTCTGGAAACACCATATATTTT
TRBV7-2	few	NA	TRBJ2-3	CASSSLPDTQYF	TGTGCCAGCAGCTCTCTCCCAGATACGCAGTATTTT
TRBV20-1	NA	TRBD2	TRBJ2-5	CSAPRTSGQETQYF	TGCAGTGCACCCCGGACTAGCGGGCAAGAGACCCAGTACTTC
TRBV15	many	NA	TRBJ1-1	CATSRVTGNTEAFF	TGTGCCACCAGCAGAGTGACAGGGAACACTGAAGCTTTCTTT
TRBV2	many	NA	TRBJ1-1	CASSGKVEAAEAFF	TGTGCCAGCAGTGGTAAAGTTGAGGCGGCTGAAGCTTTCTTT
TRBV25-1	few	TRBD1	TRBJ1-1	CASKRTGGNTEAFF	TGTGCCAGCAAGCGGACAGGGGGGAACACTGAAGCTTTCTTT
TRBV7-6	NA	TRBD1	TRBJ2-5	CASSEGQRETQYF	TGTGCCAGCAGCGAGGGACAGCGAGAGACCCAGTACTTC
TRBV27	NA	NA	TRBJ2-7	CASSWAQRWPYEQYF	TGTGCCAGCAGTTGGGCGCAGAGATGGCCCTACGAGCAGTACTTC
TRBV7-2	NA	NA	TRBJ1-5	CASSQHTPAAGQPQHF	TGTGCCAGCAGCCAACATACCCCTGCCGCGGGTCAGCCCCAGCATTTT
TRBV7-8	NA	TRBD2	TRBJ2-5	CASSSGTSGLETQYF	TGTGCCAGCAGCTCCGGGACTAGCGGCTTAGAGACCCAGTACTTC
TRBV10-2	many	NA	TRBJ2-2	CASAHRDLVNTGELFF	TGCGCCAGCGCTCACCGGGACTTAGTTAACACCGGGGAGCTGTTTTTT
TRBV7-3	NA	TRBD1	TRBJ1-1	CASSVTGGTMDEAFF	TGTGCCAGCAGCGTAACAGGGGGGACTATGGATGAAGCTTTCTTT
TRBV9	many	TRBD2	TRBJ2-7	CASSVAGGPYEQYF	TGTGCCAGCAGCGTAGCGGGAGGGCCCTACGAGCAGTACTTC
TRBV7-2	NA	NA	TRBJ1-1	CASSSGTVPTRSGTEAFF	TGCGCCAGCAGCTCTGGGACGGTTCCCACCCGATCGGGCACTGAAGCCTTCTTT
TRBV2	many	NA	TRBJ1-5	CASSDQQGVQPQHF	TGTGCCAGCAGTGACCAGCAGGGTGTTCAGCCCCAGCATTTT
TRBV6-6	few	TRBD1	TRBJ1-5	CASSYRDRGQPQHF	TGTGCCAGCAGTTACAGGGACAGGGGGCAGCCCCAGCATTTT
TRBV29-1	NA	TRBD1	TRBJ1-1	CSVRPQGATEAFF	TGCAGCGTTCGTCCTCAGGGGGCCACTGAAGCTTTCTTT
TRBV10-3	many	TRBD1	TRBJ1-1	CAIRTGFGDTEAFF	TGTGCCATCAGGACAGGGTTTGGGGACACTGAAGCTTTCTTT
TRBV7-9	many	NA	TRBJ1-1	CAMSVEAFF	TGTGCCATGAGCGTTGAAGCTTTCTTT
TRBV14	NA	NA	TRBJ1-1	CASSQLAPNTEAFF	TGTGCCAGCAGCCAATTGGCACCTAACACTGAAGCTTTCTTT
TRBV20-1	few	TRBD1	TRBJ1-2	CSAKDRVGNYGYTF	TGCAGTGCCAAGGACAGGGTTGGAAACTATGGCTACACCTTC
TRBV7-6	many	NA	TRBJ2-7	CASSLPEAYEQYF	TGTGCCAGCAGCTTACCCGAAGCCTACGAGCAGTACTTC
TRBV7-8	many	TRBD1	TRBJ1-4	CASSSGRDRREKLFF	TGTGCCAGCAGCTCAGGCCGGGACAGGAGGGAAAAACTGTTTTTT
TRBV5-1	few	NA	TRBJ1-1	CASSLGGNRNTEAFF	TGCGCCAGCAGCTTGGGAGGGAATCGGAACACTGAAGCTTTCTTT